This T cell receptor beta chain was observed in a study of metastatic and nonmetastatic thyroid tumors. About the research overall: Across peripheral blood and tumor or nodule tissue samples taken from malignant and benign thyroid patients, the repertoires were compared with one another. Study-wide results and limits: Malignant thyroid tumors reportedly had TCR beta diversity that was significantly higher than in benign nodules, in blood and tumor.

Germline CDR1 and CDR2: MNHNS and SASEGT. Deletions cut 2 bases from V and 5 bases from J, with 7 bases between. The CDR3 covers 13 residues. Not a single patient had been given any form of treatment at any point before undergoing thyroid surgery. Turning to this clone: As yet, its antigen is unknown.

As handled by the study authors: Clinicopathological groups of papillary thyroid cancer showed CDR3 differences that were used to build a distant-metastasis classifier. TCRdb called clones again from the PCR reads with MiXCR. For this entry, the V and J calls and clone size follow TCRdb and not the study's own pipeline. The sample consists of about 12,000 clones, approximately 31% of them appearing once. V and J are TRBV6-1 and TRBJ1-5; D not resolved. The sequenced sample consisted of tumor tissue. The sequence was obtained from a male donor with papillary thyroid cancer or a benign thyroid nodule (not recorded which). Some clones in this sample may be carry-over from other donors' samples. The CDR3 DNA reads as TGTGCCAGCAGTGAAACCCGAGATCAGCCCCAGCATTTT. Translating it yields CASSETRDQPQHF.